Shown below are 14 T cell receptor beta chains from a single sample sequenced in a study of CD8+CD57+ T cells in acquired aplastic anemia. The authors sequenced patients whose flow cytometry had shown CD8+CD57+ cell expansion. CDR3 and TCR beta VDJ profiling relied on a genomic DNA template. MiXCR was run by TCRdb on the reads, yielding one entry per CDR3 protein. This sample has hundreds of thousands of distinct CDR3 sequences; 25% to 40% occur once, and the top ten carry less than 0.85%. What was sequenced was sorted CD4+, CD8+, or CD8+CD57+ T cells (not recorded which) from PBMCs. Source of these receptors: a human donor with aplastic anemia.

The chain employs TRBV11-2 and TRBJ2-3; D possibly corresponds to TRBD2 (5 bases). The V gene lost 6 bases and the J gene lost 0 bases, with 10 bases spanning the gap. Germline V gene sequence: CDR1 SGHAT, CDR2 FQNNGV. This CDR3 has 14 residues. CDR3 in DNA: TGTGCCAGCAGGCGGGCTAGTAGCACAGATACGCAGTATTTT. This codes for CASRRASSTDTQYF.

This clonotype was counted a single time. Since a much larger clone is just one base distant, this may be a read error. The chain links TRBV2 to TRBJ1-3, with D uncertain. The CDR3 contains 13 residues. Germline V gene sequence: CDR1 SNHLY, CDR2 FYNNEI. CDR3: CASKRDSGNAIYF. In DNA form, the CDR3 reads TGTGCCAGCAAAAGGGATTCTGGAAACGCCATATATTTT.

The J gene is TRBJ2-7, the V gene TRBV2, with 9 positions matching TRBD1. This CDR3 has 15 residues. Losses at the gene ends were 3 bases for V and 5 bases for J; bases not matched to a gene: 8. CDR1 SNHLY and CDR2 FYNNEI come from the germline V gene. The CDR3: CASSEVQGANDEQYF. DNA for the CDR3: TGTGCCAGCAGTGAGGTACAGGGGGCAAACGACGAGCAGTACTTC.

This clonotype was observed at least ten times. This chain uses TRBV29-1 with TRBJ2-6; D unresolved. Between the trimmed V and J ends, which lost 4 bases and 0 bases, there was a span of 1 base. Germline CDR1 SQVTM, CDR2 ANQGSEA. This CDR3 comprises 12 residues. The CDR3: CSVVSGANVLTF. The DNA for the CDR3 is TGCAGCGTTGTCTCTGGGGCCAACGTCCTGACTTTC.

The chain recombines TRBV20-1 with TRBJ1-2; D is undetermined. The CDR3 is 13 residues long. Trimming left V 1 base short and J 4 bases short, with 10 bases between. The germline CDR1 and CDR2 sequences are DFQATT and SNEGSKA (reference sequence). CDR3 loop: CSARGPISYGYTF. The CDR3 region has the DNA TGCAGTGCTAGAGGACCCATCTCCTATGGCTACACCTTC.

There are many counts of this clonotype. The gene calls are TRBV10-3 and TRBJ1-1; 7 bases are shared with TRBD1. Germline lookup yields CDR1 ENHRY and CDR2 SYGVKD. The CDR3 loop spans 17 amino acids. Trimming removed 3 bases from V and 0 bases from J; junction bases left unmatched: 10. In DNA form, the CDR3 reads TGTGCCATCAGTGAATACCGGGACAGACAGATGAACACTGAAGCTTTCTTT. Protein product: CAISEYRDRQMNTEAFF.

The chain's CDR3 is CATSRGTLATSYGYTF. The CDR3 DNA reads as TGTGCCACCAGCAGAGGAACGCTGGCCACATCTTATGGCTACACCTTC. V and J are TRBV15 and TRBJ1-2; no definite D call. This CDR3 region has 16 residues. The germline V gene has CDR1 LNHNV and CDR2 YYDKDF (reference sequence). The V and J ends lost 1 base and 5 bases respectively, with 17 bases between them.

This clonotype was recorded many times. The chain combines TRBV20-1 with TRBJ2-7; 12 nucleotides align to TRBD2. Looked up from germline, CDR1 is DFQATT and CDR2 is SNEGSKA (reference sequence). The V segment lost 6 bases and the J segment 3 bases; nucleotides outside the gene matches: 3. CDR3 length equals 13 residues. CDR3 nucleotides: TGCAGTGCCGGGACTAGCGGGCTCTACGAGCAGTACTTC. Residues: CSAGTSGLYEQYF.

The V call is TRBV6-1, the J call TRBJ1-5, with D hard to call. CDR1 and CDR2 from the germline V gene are MNHNS and SASEGT. There are 16 residues in the CDR3. Trimming pared 2 bases from V and 1 base from J, leaving 12 bases between. As DNA, the CDR3 is TGTGCCAGCAGTGAAAAGGCAGCCAGAAGCAATCAGCCCCAGCATTTT. This translates into CASSEKAARSNQPQHF.

This clonotype was recorded at least ten times. This chain links TRBV7-2 with TRBJ2-7; D not resolved. This CDR3 contains 15 residues. Germline loops: CDR1 SGHTA, CDR2 FQGNSA. V was shortened by 2 bases and J by 3 bases, with 14 bases between the two germline ends. CDR3 amino acids: CASSLLSLDLYEQYF. The CDR3 region has the DNA TGTGCCAGCAGCTTACTTTCCCTGGACCTCTACGAGCAGTACTTC. The full variable domain, rest sourced from reference TRBV7-2 and TRBJ2-7, is GAGVSQSPSNKVTEKGKDVELRCDPISGHTALYWYRQSLGQGLEFLIYFQGNSAPDKSGLPSDRFSAERTGGSVSTLTIQRTQQEDSAVYLCASSLLSLDLYEQYFGPGTRLTVT.

This clonotype appeared a few times. The chain combines TRBV10-3 with TRBJ2-6; D possibly corresponds to TRBD2 (5 bases). With 10 bases removed from V and 0 bases from J, the gap between germline ends came to 13 bases. The CDR3 is 15 residues long. Per the germline V gene, CDR1 is ENHRY and CDR2 is SYGVKD. The CDR3 loop reads CASEGSPSGANVLTF. The CDR3 coding sequence is TGTGCCAGCGAGGGCTCCCCCTCTGGGGCCAACGTCCTGACTTTC.

The rearrangement uses TRBV11-2 and TRBJ2-7; the D is unclear. From germline, CDR1 is SGHAT and CDR2 FQNNGV. The CDR3 extends over 13 amino acids. With 1 base removed from V and 7 bases from J, the gap between germline ends came to 11 bases. This chain's CDR3 is CASSLVLDGEQYF. The CDR3 bases are TGTGCCAGCAGCTTAGTTTTAGATGGGGAGCAGTACTTC. Full variable domain (missing parts from reference TRBV11-2 and TRBJ2-7): EAGVAQSPRYKIIEKRQSVAFWCNPISGHATLYWYQQILGQGPKLLIQFQNNGVVDDSQLPKDRFSAERLKGVDSTLKIQPAKLEDSAVYLCASSLVLDGEQYFGPGTRLTVT.

The rearrangement joins TRBV27 to TRBJ2-1; D gene ambiguous. Trimming removed 5 bases from V and 7 bases from J, with 12 bases in between. Germline V gene data show CDR1 as MNHEY and CDR2 as SMNVEV (reference sequence). The CDR3 consists of 13 residues. CDR3 loop: CASSTVLGNEQFF. In nucleotides, the CDR3 is TGTGCCAGCAGTACCGTCTTGGGAAATGAGCAGTTCTTC.

This clonotype was recorded at least ten times. The genes are TRBV2 and TRBJ1-2; unclear D gene. CDR3 length: 12 residues. V lost 2 bases to trimming and J lost 8 bases, with 9 bases between them. Germline CDR1 reads SNHLY; CDR2 reads FYNNEI. The CDR3 DNA sequence: TGTGCCAGCAGTGAATGGGTACCAGGCTACACCTTC. Protein sequence: CASSEWVPGYTF.